This T cell receptor beta chain was recorded in a study of PD-1 blockade in classical Hodgkin lymphoma. The assay was immunoSEQ multiplex PCR, and TCRdb's table has in-frame clones only and misses some. The sample yields about 13,000 clones, roughly 76% seen once. V gave up 1 base and J gave up 5 bases; unmatched junction bases: 8. The CDR3 consists of 17 residues. Germline loops: CDR1 SSHAT, CDR2 FNYEAQ (reference sequence). Each and every patient relapsed after autologous stem cell transplantation, and patients got differing brentuximab vedotin exposure. In its sample, this clone was seen once. Its antigen remains unidentified. The study, taken as a whole, reports: A significant rise in TCR diversity by C4D1 was seen for CD4+ but not CD8+ cells. Healthy donors reportedly exceeded newly diagnosed patients in baseline TCR diversity.

The source of this sequence is a human donor with classical Hodgkin lymphoma. This specimen consisted of peripheral blood mononuclear cells (PBMCs), obtained at baseline. The V call is TRBV7-7, the J call TRBJ2-2; 9 positions agree with TRBD2. The CDR3 region is CASSLGLASGKTGELFF. In DNA, the CDR3 is TGTGCCAGCAGCTTAGGTTTGGCTAGCGGGAAAACCGGGGAGCTGTTTTTT.